This T cell receptor (beta chain) comes out of a study of T cell responses to AZD1222 COVID-19 vaccine (dated by TCRdb to the early 2020s). Context from the whole study: AZD1222 recipients with second doses at about 4 weeks or about 12 weeks were pooled, because spike-specific TCR depth and breadth did not differ between schedules. A total of over 230 trial participants underwent TCR sequencing, of whom 207 received two doses of AZD1222 and 26 received two doses of the MenACWY control vaccine. Trial participants were enrolled into age subgroups of 18-55, 56-69 and 70-plus years, which contained about 160, 30 and 59 TCR-sequenced participants, respectively.

What this sample's time point label stands for: baseline before first vaccination. Samples from vaccinated people were obtained from the UK trials COV001 and COV002, which included a single-blind randomized controlled phase 2/3 trial of AZD1222 (ChAdOx1 nCoV-19) in healthy adults. For TCRbeta chain sequencing, PBMC samples were collected from trial participants at day 0 and at day 28 after the second dose. CDR1 and CDR2 were assigned from the germline V gene (reference sequence) as SGHNT and YYREEE. The CDR3, cysteine through phenylalanine, is 14 amino acids long. The retained sequence is limited to the CDR3, 42 bases, with the frame set at the first base. The junction shows trimming of 2 bases on V and 5 bases on J, and the gene matches do not reach 5 bases of it. What the authors observed across the whole study: In the small 56-69-year group, the increase in depth fell short of significance, most likely because of low power. After two AZD1222 doses, both the breadth and the depth of spike-specific TCRs were significantly higher than at day 0 and than in MenACWY recipients. Nearly half of unique spike-specific TCRs reportedly recognized epitopes outside regions mutated in the B.1.351 and B.1.1.7 variants. Vaccine-associated CD4 TCRs spanned the whole spike protein, with dominant responses in regions 160-218 and 743-854. No day 14 peak-response samples were available, so repertoires were characterized only after the peak T cell response. Conclusions about previously exposed vaccinees are limited, since just five to seven AZD1222 recipients were seropositive for SARS-CoV-2 at baseline. Most participants were white British and females outnumbered males, and the authors suggested that clonal diversity may have been underestimated.

The CDR3 regions of human TCRbeta chains were analyzed by immunosequencing. In the original analysis: TCRs in the repertoires were compared against a reference library of SARS-CoV-2-specific TCRs that had been generated with the MIRA antigen-specificity platform. Breadth was defined as the fraction of unique TCRs that were SARS-CoV-2-associated, and depth was defined as the fraction of total T cells that were SARS-CoV-2-associated. Using the MIRA data, every spike-specific TCR was mapped to the spike region that the TCR reacted to and assigned to either a CD4 or a CD8 class. Log10-transformed breadth and depth values were compared by one-way ANOVA with Sidak's multiple comparisons tests. TCRdb re-hosts the immuneACCESS table, in-frame sequences only. Its copies lack some clones; in the studies checked, an unresolved V gene accounts for under half of them, and the cause for the rest is not known. D and trimming come from the DNA, and the V and J calls and clone size come from that table. The sample table shows tens of thousands of clones, and over 85% are seen once. Of the sample, 2.5% to 3.5% falls within the top ten clones.

As concerns this clone: Its antigen specificity is not known. Base qualities are not recorded, but no much larger clone differs from it by a single base.

The chain employs TRBV5-4 and TRBJ1-1; 8 bases in the middle match TRBD1. Sequenced material: peripheral blood, taken on day 0 of AZD1222 vaccination. This TCR derives from an adult in good health. This receptor carries the CDR3 CASSFQGARTEAFF. The DNA sequence follows: TGTGCCAGCAGCTTCCAGGGGGCGCGTACTGAAGCTTTCTTT.